This entry describes one TCR beta chain. Its specificity is unknown. This sample is drawn from a study of OX40 agonist ivuxolimab in advanced cancers. Study outcomes and limitations: Antigens targeted by the expanded peripheral T cells were not determined.

The protocol was immunoSEQ multiplex PCR, while the TCRdb copy is restricted to in-frame clones and leaves out a portion. The sample lists some 45,000 clones, about 79% seen once, with roughly 25% in the top ten. The CDR3 is 15 residues long. The germline V gene encodes CDR1 SGDLS and CDR2 YYNGEE. V dropped 4 bases and J dropped 1 base, with 14 bases sitting between them. Sequenced material: CD4+ or CD8+ T cells sorted from blood, taken in a trial of the OX40 agonist ivuxolimab. The sequence was collected from an adult with an advanced solid tumor such as melanoma, head and neck, liver or kidney cancer. This chain connects TRBV9 to TRBJ1-1; D is perhaps TRBD1 (5 bases). CDR3 nucleotides: TGTGCCAGCAGCTCCTCGGGACTGGGGAACACTGAAGCTTTCTTT. Protein: CASSSSGLGNTEAFF. Full variable domain (missing parts from reference TRBV9 and TRBJ1-1): DSGVTQTPKHLITATGQRVTLRCSPRSGDLSVYWYQQSLDQGLQFLIQYYNGEERAKGNILERFSAQQFPDLHSELNLSSLELGDSALYFCASSSSGLGNTEAFFGQGTRLTVV.